The sequence of this T cell receptor (beta chain) was determined in a study of blood T cell repertoires in COVID-19. The protocol was immunoSEQ multiplex PCR, while the TCRdb copy is restricted to in-frame clones and leaves out a portion. Among approximately 160,000 clones listed, more than 60% were seen once. Trimming took off 5 bases at V and 3 bases at J, with 11 bases between the two ends. This CDR3 contains 13 residues. The germline V gene encodes CDR1 SGHRS and CDR2 YFSETQ. Specimen: peripheral blood. The chain is built from TRBV5-1 and TRBJ1-1; TRBD1 is a possible D gene (6 bases). This receptor was identified in a man aged 65-85 years with acute or convalescent COVID-19. CDR3 region: CASRRGLDTEAFF. For the CDR3, the DNA is TGCGCCAGCAGGAGGGGGTTGGACACTGAAGCTTTCTTT.